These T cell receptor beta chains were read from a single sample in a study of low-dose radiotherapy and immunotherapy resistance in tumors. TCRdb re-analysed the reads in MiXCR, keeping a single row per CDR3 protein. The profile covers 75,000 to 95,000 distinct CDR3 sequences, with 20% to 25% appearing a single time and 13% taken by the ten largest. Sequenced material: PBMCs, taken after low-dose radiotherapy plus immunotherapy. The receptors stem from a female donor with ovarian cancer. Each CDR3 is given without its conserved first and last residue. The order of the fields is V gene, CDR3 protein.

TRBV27 ASSVLAGGLSYNEQF
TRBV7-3 ASSSDRLLTEAF
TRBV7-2 ASSLTSGSGGETQN
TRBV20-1 SASPTVSSYNEQF
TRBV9 ASSVGSFAGIYEQY
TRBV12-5 ASGLSREADTQY
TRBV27 ASKTSGGATGELF
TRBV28 ASTARRAGELF
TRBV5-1 ASSPRQGRGTGELF
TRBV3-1 ASSQFSWSGREQETQY
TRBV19 ASSFRLAGVTGTDTQY
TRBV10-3 AITRTGGLDGYT
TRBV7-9 ASSLMGTGAEKLF
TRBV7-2 ASSLDRGYGYT
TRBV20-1 SAQPPGDNTIY
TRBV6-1 ASNRGGGTDTQY
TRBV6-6 ASSYSGFKGTGYT
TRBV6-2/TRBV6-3 ASSSLGHSNQPQH
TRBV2 ASSTTGVAEAF
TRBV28 ASSLWSEREGQETQY
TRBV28 ASSLKGVNEQY
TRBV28 ASSWQVSRHTIY
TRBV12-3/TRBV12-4 ASSSIAGNQETQY
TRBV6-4 ASSVGTYNEQF
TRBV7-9 ASSRGDSLNEKLF
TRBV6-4 ASSATSGSYNEQF
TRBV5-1 ASSLRQGNPTDTQY